These 7 T cell receptor beta chains came from one sample sequenced in a study of blood T cell repertoires in COVID-19. TCRdb keeps only in-frame clones here, not all; method: immunoSEQ multiplex PCR. The repertoire includes about 190,000 clones, about 88% of them detected once, and under 30% sits in the top ten. The sample was PBMCs or T cells enriched from blood (not recorded which). The receptor source for this set is a woman aged 35 to 49 in a cohort exposed to, infected with or recovered from COVID-19 (not recorded which).

The J gene is TRBJ1-1, the V gene TRBV11-2, with D possibly TRBD1 on 6 matching bases. Between the trimmed V and J ends, which lost 6 bases and 1 base, there was a span of 12 bases. The CDR3 extends over 14 amino acids. Per the germline V gene, CDR1 is SGHAT and CDR2 is FQNNGV. CDR3 sequence (DNA): TGTGCCAGCAGACGGACAGACGAGAACACTGAAGCTTTCTTT. This codes for CASRRTDENTEAFF.

CDR3 amino acids: CASSDAGDTGGYTF. The CDR3 coding sequence is TGCGCCAGCAGTGATGCAGGGGACACTGGAGGCTACACCTTC. This sequence joins TRBV10-2 and TRBJ1-2, with a possible D match to TRBD1 (6 bases). The V end lost 3 bases, the J end lost 8 bases, and 16 bases lay between the germline ends. Germline assignment: CDR1 WSHSY and CDR2 SAAADI. This CDR3 comprises 14 residues.

The CDR3 coding sequence is TGTGCCAGCAGCCCGTGGAGGGCCGCAGATACGCAGTATTTT. It yields the protein CASSPWRAADTQYF. The chain recombines TRBV5-6 with TRBJ2-3; D is possibly TRBD2 (6 bases). CDR1 is SGHDT and CDR2 is YYEEEE in the germline V gene. CDR3 length: 14 amino acids. With 4 bases removed from V and 4 bases from J, the gap between germline ends came to 13 bases.

The chain links TRBV27 to TRBJ2-5, with 9 positions matching TRBD1. V was clipped by 5 bases and J by 4 bases; unmatched bases: 8. This CDR3 contains 15 residues. Germline V CDR1 and CDR2: MNHEY, SMNVEV (reference sequence). CDR3 protein: CASSRLQGARETQYF. CDR3 in DNA: TGTGCCAGCAGTAGACTACAGGGGGCGAGAGAGACCCAGTACTTC.

There are a few counts of this clone. The rearrangement links TRBV7-2 to TRBJ1-1, with D perhaps TRBD1 (6 bases). The V gene's germline CDR1 is SGHTA and CDR2 FQGNSA. V was clipped by 4 bases and J by 2 bases, with 11 bases between them. This CDR3 region has 14 residues. As DNA, the CDR3 is TGTGCCAGCAGCTCGGAACAGGGAAACACTGAAGCTTTCTTT. It is translated as CASSSEQGNTEAFF.

This clone was found once. V is TRBV27 and J is TRBJ2-6; 9 nucleotides align to TRBD1. The CDR3 length is 16 residues. J gave up 3 bases and V 5 bases, and 5 bases lay outside the gene matches. CDR1 is MNHEY, CDR2 SMNVEV, per germline (reference sequence). The CDR3 spells CASSPGTGFGANVLTF. The CDR3 DNA sequence: TGTGCCAGCAGTCCGGGGACAGGGTTTGGGGCCAACGTCCTGACTTTC.

The chain employs TRBV25-1 and TRBJ2-1; D may be TRBD1 (5 bases). V was cut by 4 bases and J by 7 bases, with 14 bases left in between. The germline gives CDR1 MGHDK, CDR2 SYGVNS. The CDR3 has 14 amino acids. CDR3 in DNA: TGTGCCAGCAGTGGCCCAGGGCATTCTAATGAGCAGTTCTTC. Protein product: CASSGPGHSNEQFF.